This T cell receptor beta chain was recovered during a study of cytomegalovirus exposure and HLA in healthy donors. Both 60 Vbeta primers and 13 Jbeta primers went into the PCR. The table came from immunoSEQ multiplex PCR; TCRdb's copy has only in-frame clones and leaves some out. The table has some 120,000 clones, roughly 68% seen once. Study results and caveats: The productive fraction for most TCR beta V segments was about 90% or about 30% in an earlier analysis. There were around 160 TCR beta chains listed as cytomegalovirus-associated.

Remarks on this clone: What it recognizes is unknown.

V was shortened by 1 base and J by 3 bases, with 6 bases between the two germline ends. CDR1 is MNHNS and CDR2 is SASEGT in the germline V gene. The CDR3 contains 13 residues. The donors (healthy individuals) were bone marrow donors. The chain carries TRBV6-1 and TRBJ2-5; D unclear. The sequence derives from a woman in her fifties or sixties in good health and CMV-seropositive. Sequenced sample: PBMCs. CDR3 residues: CASSEGTKETQYF. CDR3 coding DNA: TGTGCCAGCAGTGAAGGCACTAAAGAGACCCAGTACTTC.